The TCR beta chain described here comes from a study of OX40 agonist ivuxolimab in advanced cancers. Whole-study context: Every 2 weeks, patients received ivuxolimab intravenously, dosed at 0.01 to 10 mg/kg. Cancers in dose escalation were hepatocellular, melanoma, renal cell and head and neck. Three patients responded partially, comprising one with hepatocellular carcinoma and two with cutaneous melanoma. Overall study findings and caveats: At 0.1 to 3.0 mg/kg and by week 6, clonal expansion occurred in CD4+ and CD8+ blood T cells.

Method: immunoSEQ multiplex PCR; TCRdb's copy keeps in-frame clones and lacks some. The sample includes 82,000 or so clones, roughly 92% seen only once; the top ten take 0.65%. In regard to this clone: Its target is not known.

CDR3 size: 16 residues. V lost 2 bases and J 4 bases, leaving 17 bases between the germline ends. Germline CDR1 is MNHEY and CDR2 is SMNVEV (reference sequence). The sequence was collected from an adult with an advanced solid tumor such as melanoma, head and neck, liver or kidney cancer. The chain joins TRBV27 to TRBJ2-5; either TRBD1 or TRBD2 may fit D (5 bases each). The material was CD4+ or CD8+ T cells sorted from blood, obtained in a trial of the OX40 agonist ivuxolimab. The CDR3 protein is CASSLMGFGGSETQYF. CDR3 DNA: TGTGCCAGCAGTTTAATGGGGTTTGGGGGATCAGAGACCCAGTACTTC.